This T cell receptor (beta chain) was identified during a study of type 1 and type 2 diabetes patients. About the research overall: T cells were magnetically sorted from PBMCs as CD4+ or CD8+ subsets.

A few counts support this clonotype. CDR1 and CDR2 (germline): LNHDA, SQIVND (reference sequence). The CDR3 is 15 residues long. V shed 4 bases, J shed 6 bases, and the junction held 6 bases outside the gene matches. PCR was run on genomic DNA. The TCR beta CDR3 region was amplified using 30 forward and 13 reverse primers. Using its own MiXCR run on the multiplex PCR reads, TCRdb lists one record per CDR3 protein. The table lists 270,000 or so distinct CDR3 sequences, roughly 50% of them singletons, with roughly 13% in the top ten. This chain joins TRBV19 and TRBJ1-5; 10 bases map to TRBD1. The TCR originated in a man aged 18 to 29 with type 2 diabetes. Sequences were obtained from peripheral blood mononuclear cells (PBMCs). The CDR3 is CASSTRTGGSQPQHF. For the CDR3, the DNA is TGTGCCAGTAGTACCAGGACAGGGGGAAGTCAGCCCCAGCATTTT.